This T cell receptor (beta chain) was identified during a study of circulating tumor DNA in untreated peripheral T-cell lymphoma. General study points: Tumor-specific clonotypes were found in roughly 79% of patients.

This tumor tissue came from a pretreatment baseline collection. V was trimmed by 1 base and J by 9 bases, leaving 16 bases between them. CDR3 length: 14 amino acids. In germline, CDR1 is SQVTM, CDR2 ANQGSEA. In its sample, this clone ranks as medium-sized. The target antigen is unknown. The table came from immunoSEQ multiplex PCR; TCRdb's copy has only in-frame clones and leaves some out. Of about 7,300 clones in the sample, 65% to 80% were seen once. V is TRBV29-1 and J is TRBJ2-1; D is perhaps TRBD2 (6 bases). The clonotype originates from a human donor with peripheral T-cell lymphoma. The sequenced sample consisted of tumor tissue. This CDR3 reads CSVEGRRESPEQFF. In DNA form, the CDR3 reads TGCAGCGTTGAAGGGAGGCGGGAATCGCCTGAGCAGTTCTTC.